The 15 T cell receptor beta chains below were found in one sample sequenced in a study of shared clonotypes between healthy human individuals (dated by TCRdb to the early 2020s). The library relied on the immunoSEQ multiplex PCR assay. Here the immuneACCESS table is served through TCRdb, limited to in-frame sequences with V and J called. Missing clones are a known gap in these copies; in checked studies unresolved V genes cover under half, and the rest lacks a known reason. The sample includes 400,000 to 550,000 clones, with 65% to 80% observed a single time. The ten top clones hold approximately 12% of the sample. Material for sequencing was PBMCs. These receptors originate from a woman between 40 and 55 years old in good health. Some clones in this sample may be carry-over from other donors' samples.

This chain uses TRBV30 with TRBJ2-5; D unclear. CDR3 length equals 12 residues. V was shortened by 2 bases and J by 5 bases, with 9 bases between the two germline ends. CDR1 and CDR2 (germline): GTSNPN, SVGIG (reference sequence). CDR3 DNA sequence: TGTGCCTGGAGTTATGGAAGGGAGACCCAGTACTTC. It yields the protein CAWSYGRETQYF.

Of note for this clone: This sample also contains other DNA sequences that code for the same CDR3. The chain has TRBV9 and TRBJ2-7; D gene unclear. Trimming left V 0 bases short and J 0 bases short, with 7 bases between. CDR1 and CDR2 (germline): SGDLS, YYNGEE. This CDR3 spans 14 amino acids. The CDR3 loop is CASSVDGSSYEQYF. The CDR3 nucleotides read TGTGCCAGCAGCGTAGATGGTAGCTCCTACGAGCAGTACTTC.

The rearrangement joins TRBV9 to TRBJ2-2, with D uncertain. CDR1 and CDR2 from the germline V gene are SGDLS and YYNGEE. Trimming took off 4 bases at V and 6 bases at J, with 4 bases between the two ends. The CDR3 covers 11 residues. CDR3 sequence (DNA): TGTGCCAGCAGCCCCCCCGGGGAGCTGTTTTTT. Protein sequence: CASSPPGELFF.

This clone was seen once. The CDR3 DNA reads TGTGCCAGCAACATGGGGGTAACTAATGAAAAACTGTTTTTT. Translated, it gives CASNMGVTNEKLFF. The chain links TRBV28 to TRBJ1-4; maybe TRBD1 (5 bases). The CDR3 length is 14 residues. Germline V lookup: CDR1 MDHEN, CDR2 SYDVKM. Trimming took off 7 bases at V and 1 base at J, with 10 bases between the two ends.

Details on this clone: A much larger clonotype is one base distant, so this may be a read error. The chain employs TRBV7-2 and TRBJ2-7, with D unclear. This CDR3 spans 10 amino acids. Per the germline V gene, CDR1 is SGHTA and CDR2 is FQGNSA. The V gene lost 4 bases and the J gene lost 2 bases, with 0 bases spanning the gap. The CDR3 DNA sequence: TGTGCCAGCAGCTCCTACGAGCAGTACTTC. Translation: CASSSYEQYF.

The V gene is TRBV7-2, the J gene TRBJ1-3; 10 nucleotides align to TRBD1. There are 15 residues in the CDR3. V dropped 0 bases and J dropped 8; count of bases not matched to a gene: 4. CDR1 and CDR2 from the germline V gene are SGHTA and FQGNSA. Here the CDR3 reads CASSLALGQGDTIYF. In DNA form, the CDR3 reads TGTGCCAGCAGCTTAGCCCTAGGACAGGGGGACACCATATATTTT.

This clone was detected only once. The chain recombines TRBV28 with TRBJ2-1, with D unresolved. CDR1 is MDHEN and CDR2 is SYDVKM in the germline V gene. V dropped 4 bases and J dropped 1 base, with 14 bases sitting between them. The CDR3 runs 16 residues. In DNA form, the CDR3 reads TGTGCCAGCAGTTCCCTATCCGCGGAATCCTACAATGAGCAGTTCTTC. Encoded protein: CASSSLSAESYNEQFF.

This clone was found a few times. This rearrangement joins TRBV27 to TRBJ2-6; D unresolved. Trimming removed 8 bases at V and 0 bases at J, with 8 bases between. This CDR3 has 14 residues. Germline values: CDR1 MNHEY, CDR2 SMNVEV (reference sequence). CDR3: CASQGFSGANVLTF. The CDR3 region has the DNA TGTGCCAGCCAAGGGTTCTCTGGGGCCAACGTCCTGACTTTC.

This clone has only one observation. The rearrangement joins TRBV6-1 to TRBJ2-7; 12 bases are a match to TRBD1. V gave up 5 bases and J gave up 7 bases; unmatched junction bases: 6. The CDR3 length is 14 residues. Germline lookup yields CDR1 MNHNS and CDR2 SASEGT. CDR3 bases: TGTGCCAGCAGTAGGGGACAGGGGGCTTGGGAGCAGTACTTC. Amino acid sequence: CASSRGQGAWEQYF.

The V and J genes are TRBV30 and TRBJ2-3, with TRBD2 identical over 12 bases. Germline CDR1 reads GTSNPN; CDR2 reads SVGIG (reference sequence). This CDR3 region has 15 residues. Unmatched junction bases numbered 11, after V lost 7 bases and J lost 6 bases. CDR3 coding DNA: TGTGCCTCCCACCCGACTAGCGGGAGACCCGATACGCAGTATTTT. Amino acids: CASHPTSGRPDTQYF.

V and J are TRBV19 and TRBJ2-6; D possibly matches TRBD1 or TRBD2 (5 bases each). The germline V gene has CDR1 LNHDA and CDR2 SQIVND (reference sequence). CDR3 length equals 16 residues. V was pared by 3 bases and J by 3 bases, with 12 bases between. The CDR3 protein is CASSIYGTVGANVLTF. CDR3 DNA sequence: TGTGCCAGTAGTATCTACGGGACGGTTGGGGCCAACGTCCTGACTTTC. Complete variable domain (other parts from reference TRBV19 and TRBJ2-6): DGGITQSPKYLFRKEGQNVTLSCEQNLNHDAMYWYRQDPGQGLRLIYYSQIVNDFQKGDIAEGYSVSREKKESFPLTVTSAQKNPTAFYLCASSIYGTVGANVLTFGAGSRLTVL.

The CDR3 spells CATSRALPGASYEQFF. DNA for the CDR3: TGTGCCACCAGCAGAGCTCTCCCCGGGGCCAGCTATGAGCAGTTCTTC. This chain connects TRBV15 to TRBJ2-1; D tentatively fits TRBD1 or TRBD2 (5 bases each). V shed 1 base and J shed 8 bases, with 18 bases lying between them. This CDR3 comprises 16 residues. Germline assignment: CDR1 LNHNV and CDR2 YYDKDF (reference sequence). Variable domain in full (rest from reference TRBV15 and TRBJ2-1): DAMVIQNPRYQVTQFGKPVTLSCSQTLNHNVMYWYQQKSSQAPKLLFHYYDKDFNNEADTPDNFQSRRPNTSFCFLDIRSPGLGDTAMYLCATSRALPGASYEQFFGPGTRLTVL.

The rearrangement joins TRBV2 to TRBJ1-3; TRBD1 aligns across 9 bases. Trimming took 5 bases from V and 4 from J; bases not matched to a gene: 6. This CDR3 region has 15 residues. Germline V gene data show CDR1 as SNHLY and CDR2 as FYNNEI. CDR3 in DNA: TGTGCCAGCAGTCGGGACAGGGTGGCAGGAAACACCATATATTTT. Amino acids: CASSRDRVAGNTIYF.

The V and J genes are TRBV5-1 and TRBJ2-5; 9 bases fit TRBD2. There are 15 residues in the CDR3. The V gene end was trimmed by 5 bases and the J gene end by 5 bases; junction bases not matched to a gene: 10. The germline V gene encodes CDR1 SGHRS and CDR2 YFSETQ. CDR3 protein: CASRVVAGVWETQYF. In nucleotides, the CDR3 is TGCGCCAGCAGAGTGGTAGCGGGAGTCTGGGAGACCCAGTACTTC. The whole variable domain, remainder taken from reference TRBV5-1 and TRBJ2-5, is KAGVTQTPRYLIKTRGQQVTLSCSPISGHRSVSWYQQTPGQGLQFLFEYFSETQRNKGNFPGRFSGRQFSNSRSEMNVSTLELGDSALYLCASRVVAGVWETQYFGPGTRLLVL.

The chain links TRBV28 to TRBJ1-2, with a weak D call TRBD1 (5 bases). V lost 3 bases, J lost 2 bases, and 10 bases lay in between. CDR1 and CDR2 from the germline V gene are MDHEN and SYDVKM. This CDR3 region has 14 residues. This CDR3 is CASSFQGENYGYTF. CDR3 nucleotides: TGTGCCAGCAGTTTCCAGGGAGAGAACTATGGCTACACCTTC.